Sequencing of this TCR beta chain was carried out in a study of graft-versus-host responses after intestinal transplantation. About the study: As for transplant type, recipients had multivisceral, liver-intestinal, or isolated intestinal grafts.

Sequencing was performed with immunoSEQ multiplex PCR; in TCRdb, only in-frame clones are kept and a portion is missing. The sample yields approximately 90,000 clones, just over 90% seen once. Concerning this clone itself: The antigen remains undetermined.

Trimming removed 6 bases from V and 2 bases from J, with 14 bases in between. CDR1 is SEHNR, CDR2 FQNEAQ, per germline (reference sequence). This CDR3 region has 16 residues. Study-level results: Those patients showing graft-donor T cell macrochimerism displayed high graft-versus-host to host-versus-graft clonal ratios in allografts. Early post-transplant HvG declines showed an association with peak circulating GvH clone levels. Detection of GvH clones occurred in recipient marrow, and some had their first appearance in ileum or blood.

This sample comprised unstimulated CD8+ T cells sorted from spleen or lymph node cells, obtained before intestinal transplant. The source is a human donor who received an intestinal transplant. This chain connects TRBV7-9 to TRBJ2-6, with D uncertain. This CDR3 reads CASSSERPPGANVLTF. CDR3 DNA: TGTGCCAGCAGTTCCGAGAGGCCCCCTGGGGCCAACGTCCTGACTTTC.